This TCR beta chain was found in a study of cytomegalovirus exposure and HLA in healthy donors. Points from the study as a whole: Later work associated roughly 17,000 TCR beta sequences with HLA alleles at 0.05 false discovery rate. A few V segments could not be told apart, such as TRBV6-2 and TRBV6-3, and were left out. Confirmation in vitro established that a few CMV-associated chains were specific for CMV antigens.

Concerning this clone: What it binds is not known. In the same sample, other DNA sequences code for this CDR3.

PCR amplification relied on 60 Vbeta primers (plus 13 Jbeta primers). The method was immunoSEQ multiplex PCR; TCRdb's version includes in-frame clones alone and lacks a portion of them. The data show about 130,000 clones, with 77% seen just once and roughly 2% held by the top ten. The trim removed 6 bases at V and 2 bases at J, leaving 4 bases unmatched. The CDR3 is made up of 14 amino acids. Germline CDR1 and CDR2: SNHLY and FYNNEI. Sequencing input: PBMCs. The clonotype originates from a man in his thirties or forties in good health and CMV-seronegative. This chain links TRBV2 with TRBJ1-5; 7 nucleotides align to TRBD1. CDR3 loop: CASRGTGGNQPQHF. For the CDR3, the DNA is TGTGCCAGCAGGGGAACAGGGGGCAATCAGCCCCAGCATTTT.